One and the same sample provided the 17 T cell receptor beta chains below, sequenced in a study of tumor and adjacent non-tumor tissue in lung cancer. This sample's RNA came from whole unsorted tissue. The normal lung tissue was taken more than 3 cm from the tumor edge. Three rounds of nested PCR, following a modified ARM-PCR protocol, produced the TCRbeta library. Via MiXCR, TCRdb re-called the multiplex PCR reads, giving one row per CDR3 protein. The profile shows about 67,000 distinct CDR3 sequences, around 76% of them singletons. Input material: distant non-tumor lung tissue. Receptors originate from a man between 60 and 75 years old with non-small cell lung cancer.

With regard to this clonotype: Without the conserved terminal phenylalanine or tryptophan, this CDR3 likely stems from a read error. The V and J genes are TRBV5-5 and TRBJ2-5; 10 nucleotides align to TRBD1. The CDR3 spans 14 residues. Germline V gene lookup returns CDR1 SGHKS and CDR2 YYEKEE (reference sequence). The DNA of the CDR3 is TGTACCAGCAGCTTTGGGACAGGGGAAGAGACCCAGTACTTA. It is translated as CTSSFGTGEETQYL.

Points on this clonotype: Relative to the germline gene, one junction end is altered; a read error may explain this. The rearrangement links TRBV29-1 to TRBJ2-1; D is perhaps TRBD2 (6 bases). CDR1 SQVTM and CDR2 ANQGSEA come from the germline V gene. This CDR3 comprises 11 residues. CDR3: CSGTAGNEQFF. The CDR3 DNA reads TGTAGCGGTACTGCAGGTAATGAGCAGTTCTTC.

About this clonotype itself: Compared with germline, one end of the junction differs, possibly owing to a read error. This rearrangement joins TRBV6-5 to TRBJ1-1; no clear D. The CDR3 spans 13 residues. The germline CDR1 and CDR2 sequences are MNHEY and SVGAGI. Here the CDR3 DNA reads TGTGCCAGCAATAGTGGGGTGAGCACTGAAGTTTTCTTT. It yields the protein CASNSGVSTEVFF.

For this clonotype: A read error is possible here, since a much larger clone lies one base away. V and J are TRBV28 and TRBJ2-2, with D tentatively TRBD1 (6 bases). The CDR3 contains 13 residues. In germline, CDR1 is MDHEN, CDR2 SYDVKM. V was pared by 4 bases and J by 7 bases, with 10 bases between. This CDR3 is CASSSLGHGELFF. CDR3 nucleotide sequence: TGTGCCAGCAGTTCCTTGGGACACGGGGAGCTGTTTTTT.

As to this clonotype: No conserved phenylalanine or tryptophan is present at the end of the CDR3, so a read error is the likely explanation. The chain is built from TRBV6-1 and TRBJ2-1; 8 nucleotides line up with TRBD2. The CDR3 consists of 16 residues. Trimming cost V 4 bases and J 3 bases; bases outside gene matches: 8. The germline gives CDR1 MNHNS, CDR2 SASEGT. The CDR3 DNA reads as TGTGCCAGCAGTGCAGATAGCGGGATGATCTACAATGAGCAGTTCGTC. Amino acid sequence: CASSADSGMIYNEQFV.

This clonotype was seen ten or more times. V and J are TRBV5-1 and TRBJ2-2; D perhaps matches TRBD2 (5 bases). Germline V gene lookup returns CDR1 SGHRS and CDR2 YFSETQ. Trimming shortened V by 5 bases and J by 5 bases, and 16 bases separated the two germline ends. This CDR3 region has 15 residues. The CDR3 protein is CASSFEVARTGELFF. Here the CDR3 DNA reads TGCGCCAGCAGTTTTGAAGTAGCGAGGACCGGGGAGCTGTTTTTT.

In its sample, this clonotype was seen once. This chain uses TRBV4-2 with TRBJ2-7; a weak D match, TRBD2 (6 bases). V shed 6 bases and J shed 3 bases, with 18 bases lying between them. The CDR3 is 15 amino acids. Germline V lookup: CDR1 LGHNA, CDR2 YNFKEQ. The CDR3 nucleotides are TGTGCCAGCAGTCACGGCGGTAGCGGAGACTACGAGCAGTACTTC. This gives the protein CASSHGGSGDYEQYF.

This chain's CDR3 is CSARPRGHGSRNNEQFF. The CDR3 bases are TGCAGTGCTAGACCCCGGGGGCACGGGAGCCGTAACAATGAGCAGTTCTTC. V is TRBV20-1 and J is TRBJ2-1; perhaps D is TRBD1 or TRBD2 (6 bases each). CDR1 and CDR2 from the germline V gene are DFQATT and SNEGSKA (reference sequence). The CDR3 has 17 residues. V dropped 2 bases and J dropped 5 bases, with 22 bases sitting between them.

A note on this clonotype: A junction boundary mismatches the germline segment, possibly from a read error. The CDR3 DNA is TGCGCCAGCAGCCAAGTGCGAGGATCAGCTAGCAATCGGCCCCAGCATTTT. Its protein product is CASSQVRGSASNRPQHF. V and J are TRBV4-1 and TRBJ1-5, with D unresolved. The CDR3 consists of 17 residues. The germline gives CDR1 MGHRA, CDR2 YSYEKL.

Details on this clonotype: The junction and the germline gene differ at one end; a read error may be behind it. The chain is built from TRBV29-1 and TRBJ2-3; D is perhaps TRBD1 (5 bases). Germline CDR1 SQVTM, CDR2 ANQGSEA. CDR3 length equals 13 residues. CDR3 region: CSIIEGATDTQYF. The CDR3 coding sequence is TGCAGCATTATAGAAGGGGCCACAGATACGCAATATTTT.

Regarding this clonotype: A much larger clone sits a single nucleotide away, making a read error possible. The chain links TRBV20-1 to TRBJ2-7, with D tentatively TRBD2 (5 bases). The CDR3 runs to 13 residues. In germline, CDR1 is DFQATT, CDR2 SNEGSKA (reference sequence). The CDR3: CSTRHQENYEQYF. The CDR3 bases are TGCAGTACTAGGCATCAGGAGAACTACGAGCAGTACTTC.

This clonotype was observed at least ten times. V and J are TRBV7-3 and TRBJ2-1, with a tentative D call TRBD2 (5 bases). Per germline, CDR1 SGHTA and CDR2 FQGTGA. Trimming pared 5 bases from V and 1 base from J, leaving 12 bases between. The CDR3 is 15 amino acids. The CDR3 DNA reads as TGTGCCAGCAGCCCCCTCGGCGGGTCCTACAATGAGCAGTTCTTC. Residues: CASSPLGGSYNEQFF. Complete variable domain (other parts from reference TRBV7-3 and TRBJ2-1): GAGVSQTPSNKVTEKGKYVELRCDPISGHTALYWYRQSLGQGPEFLIYFQGTGAADDSGLPNDRFFAVRPEGSVSTLKIQRTERGDSAVYLCASSPLGGSYNEQFFGPGTRLTVL.

This clonotype has only one observation. The junction departs from the called germline gene at one end, perhaps through a read error. J is TRBJ2-3 and V is TRBV12-3 or TRBV12-4; TRBD2 aligns across 8 bases. This CDR3 comprises 15 residues. The chain's CDR3 is CASSPSGSLPDMQYF. CDR3 DNA sequence: TGTGCCAGCAGTCCAAGCGGGAGTCTACCAGATATGCAGTATTTT.

This clonotype was counted ten times or more. The chain is built from TRBV5-5 and TRBJ1-2, with a tentative D call TRBD1 (6 bases). The CDR3 is 15 amino acids. The ends were cut back, 4 bases at V and 5 bases at J, with 18 bases in the middle. In germline, CDR1 is SGHKS, CDR2 YYEKEE (reference sequence). CDR3 nucleotides: TGTGCCAGCAGCCCAAGGACAGACCCAACTTATGGCTACACCTTC. Its translation is CASSPRTDPTYGYTF.

On this clonotype itself: Likely a read error: the CDR3 ends without its conserved phenylalanine or tryptophan. This chain uses TRBV6-5 with TRBJ2-3; unclear D gene. CDR3 size: 14 residues. Germline V lookup: CDR1 MNHEY, CDR2 SVGAGI. V was pared by 7 bases and J by 6 bases, with 17 bases between. CDR3 in DNA: TGTGCCAGCAATCCACTGGGCATTTGGGATACGCAGTATTAT. Amino acids: CASNPLGIWDTQYY.

A remark on this clonotype: Sequence at one end of the junction differs from germline and may be a read error. This chain links TRBV28 with TRBJ1-5, with 9 nucleotides matching TRBD1. This CDR3 has 11 amino acids. Germline V gene data show CDR1 as MDHEN and CDR2 as SYDVKM. As DNA, the CDR3 is TGCGGGACAGGGAACAATCAGCTCCAGCATTTT. The encoded protein is CGTGNNQLQHF.

The chain couples TRBV29-1 to TRBJ2-3, with 9 positions matching TRBD1. The CDR3 covers 16 residues. Per germline, CDR1 SQVTM and CDR2 ANQGSEA. In DNA form, the CDR3 reads TGCAACGTCGGTACAACCCGGACAGGGGTCGCAAATACGCAGTATTTT. Its protein product is CNVGTTRTGVANTQYF.